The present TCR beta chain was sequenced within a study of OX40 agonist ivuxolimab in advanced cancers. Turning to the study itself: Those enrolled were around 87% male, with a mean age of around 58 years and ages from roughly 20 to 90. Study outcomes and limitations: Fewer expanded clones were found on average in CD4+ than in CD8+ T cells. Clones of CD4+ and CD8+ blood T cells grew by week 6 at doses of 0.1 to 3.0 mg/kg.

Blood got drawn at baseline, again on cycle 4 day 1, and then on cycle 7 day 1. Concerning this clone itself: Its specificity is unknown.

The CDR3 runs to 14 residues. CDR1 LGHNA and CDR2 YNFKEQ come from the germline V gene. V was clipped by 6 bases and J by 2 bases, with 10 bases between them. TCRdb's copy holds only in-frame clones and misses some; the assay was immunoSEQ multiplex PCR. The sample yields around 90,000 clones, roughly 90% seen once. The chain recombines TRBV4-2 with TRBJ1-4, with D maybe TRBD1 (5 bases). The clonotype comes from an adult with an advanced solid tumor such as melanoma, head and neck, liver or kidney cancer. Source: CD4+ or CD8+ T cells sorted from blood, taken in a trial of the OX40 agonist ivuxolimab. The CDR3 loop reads CASRQGTTNEKLFF. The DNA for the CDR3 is TGTGCCAGCAGGCAGGGAACGACTAATGAAAAACTGTTTTTT.